The clone carrying this T cell receptor (beta chain) was recorded once. This table comes from immunoSEQ multiplex PCR, and its TCRdb copy is limited to in-frame clones, with some not included. Among 150,000 to 200,000 clones listed, about 79% were seen once. The record originates from a study of blood T cell repertoires in COVID-19. Germline CDR1 SGHTA, CDR2 FQGNSA. Trimming stripped 1 base from V and 1 base from J, with 22 bases between. CDR3 length equals 19 residues. The sequenced sample was peripheral blood. The clonotype comes from a woman in her 70s with acute or convalescent COVID-19. The chain couples TRBV7-2 to TRBJ1-1, with TRBD1 as a possible D gene (6 bases). The chain's CDR3 is CASSLDERGRPRRNTEAFF. CDR3 coding DNA: TGTGCCAGCAGCTTAGACGAGCGGGGGCGACCAAGAAGGAACACTGAAGCTTTCTTT.